This T cell receptor beta chain was sequenced in a study of CD8 T cells in Susac syndrome. It was with random hexamers that 0.5 to 1 ug RNA was reverse transcribed. TCRdb used MiXCR to reprocess the immunoSEQ multiplex PCR reads, holding one entry per CDR3 protein. The data hold around 220,000 distinct CDR3 sequences, with 92% observed a single time. From germline, CDR1 is LNHDA and CDR2 SQIVND (reference sequence). CDR3 length equals 15 residues. Trimming removed 5 bases from V and 4 bases from J, with 17 bases in between. The chain carries TRBV19 and TRBJ1-2; D is undetermined. The receptor's source is a human donor with multiple sclerosis. The source material was CD8+ T cells from PBMCs. The CDR3 spells CASSLQRPASYGYTF. CDR3 DNA: TGTGCCAGTAGTTTACAGAGACCCGCGTCCTATGGCTACACCTTC.